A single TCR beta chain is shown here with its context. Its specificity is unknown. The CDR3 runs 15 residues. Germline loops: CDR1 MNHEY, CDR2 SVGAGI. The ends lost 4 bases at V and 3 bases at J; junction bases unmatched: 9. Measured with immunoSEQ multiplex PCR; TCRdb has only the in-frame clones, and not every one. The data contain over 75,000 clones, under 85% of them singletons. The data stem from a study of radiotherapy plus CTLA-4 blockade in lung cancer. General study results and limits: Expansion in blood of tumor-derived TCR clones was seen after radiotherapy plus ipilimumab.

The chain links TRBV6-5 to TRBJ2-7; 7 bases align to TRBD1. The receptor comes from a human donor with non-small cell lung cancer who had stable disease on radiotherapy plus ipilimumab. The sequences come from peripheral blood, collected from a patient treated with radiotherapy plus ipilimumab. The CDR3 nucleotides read TGTGCCAGCAGTTCTTACAGGGGTTCGGGCTACGAGCAGTACTTC. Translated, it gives CASSSYRGSGYEQYF.